The 17 T cell receptor beta chains below all came from one sample that was sequenced in a study of blood T cell repertoires in COVID-19 (dated by TCRdb to the early 2020s). The library came from the immunoSEQ multiplex PCR assay. Drawn from immuneACCESS, this table holds only the in-frame rearrangements with V and J called that TCRdb kept. Clones are partly lost; checked studies trace under half to an unresolved V gene and leave the rest unexplained. The sample table records 300,000 or so clones; more than 75% of these occur just once. Of the sample, around 2.5% is held by the ten largest clones. The sample was PBMCs or T cells enriched from blood (not recorded which). The receptors were sampled from a man between 60 and 75 years old who had recovered from COVID-19.

The chain employs TRBV15 and TRBJ2-7; 8 nucleotides match TRBD2. V was clipped by 5 bases and J by 0 bases; unmatched bases: 9. CDR1 and CDR2 from the germline V gene are LNHNV and YYDKDF (reference sequence). The CDR3 loop spans 16 amino acids. DNA for the CDR3: TGTGCCACCAGCCGGGGGGGGGACGGCAACTCCTACGAGCAGTACTTC. Protein: CATSRGGDGNSYEQYF.

CDR3 sequence (DNA): TGTGCCAGCAGCTTCTCCGGGACAGACTACGAGCAGTACTTC. This codes for CASSFSGTDYEQYF. V usage is TRBV11-2 and J usage is TRBJ2-7, with 7 nucleotides matching TRBD1. Trimming took 3 bases from V and 3 from J; bases not matched to a gene: 5. This CDR3 is 14 amino acids long. Germline CDR1 reads SGHAT; CDR2 reads FQNNGV.

J is TRBJ1-1 and V is TRBV19; 9 bases line up with TRBD1. J was trimmed by 0 bases and V by 5 bases; bases with no gene match: 1. The germline V gene has CDR1 LNHDA and CDR2 SQIVND (reference sequence). The CDR3 sequence is 14 residues long. CDR3 DNA: TGTGCCAGTAGTTGGGACAGGGTGAACACTGAAGCTTTCTTT. Amino acids: CASSWDRVNTEAFF.

This clone came up once. The chain links TRBV9 to TRBJ2-1; perhaps TRBD2 as D (5 bases). The CDR3 sequence is 13 residues long. Between the trimmed V and J ends, which lost 3 bases and 6 bases, there was a span of 10 bases. Looked up from germline, CDR1 is SGDLS and CDR2 is YYNGEE. The CDR3 region has the DNA TGTGCCAGCAGCGCCAGTCGGGGCAATGAGCAGTTCTTC. This codes for CASSASRGNEQFF. Full variable domain (remainder filled in from reference TRBV9 and TRBJ2-1): DSGVTQTPKHLITATGQRVTLRCSPRSGDLSVYWYQQSLDQGLQFLIQYYNGEERAKGNILERFSAQQFPDLHSELNLSSLELGDSALYFCASSASRGNEQFFGPGTRLTVL.

CDR3: CASSPALGDITGETQYF. The CDR3 DNA is TGTGCCAGCTCACCTGCTTTAGGGGACATAACGGGAGAGACCCAGTACTTC. This chain joins TRBV18 and TRBJ2-5; D is perhaps TRBD1 (6 bases). Germline V gene lookup returns CDR1 KGHSH and CDR2 LQKENI. The CDR3 consists of 17 residues. V shed 3 bases and J shed 4 bases, with 21 bases lying between them.

This rearrangement joins TRBV6-5 to TRBJ1-4; tentatively, D is TRBD1 (6 bases). CDR1 MNHEY and CDR2 SVGAGI come from the germline V gene. The V end lost 5 bases, the J end lost 5 bases, and 15 bases lay between the germline ends. The CDR3 runs 15 residues. CDR3 nucleotides: TGTGCCAGCAGTCCGCGGGGGGCGGTAAATGAAAAACTGTTTTTT. It specifies CASSPRGAVNEKLFF.

This chain links TRBV7-3 with TRBJ2-2, with D uncertain. Germline assignment: CDR1 SGHTA and CDR2 FQGTGA. The CDR3 sequence is 15 residues long. The V end lost 2 bases, the J end lost 0 bases, and 7 bases lay between the germline ends. As DNA, the CDR3 is TGTGCCAGCAGCTTAGTACTCGCGAACACCGGGGAGCTGTTTTTT. The encoded protein is CASSLVLANTGELFF.

This clone appeared a single time. V gene TRBV6-5 combines with J gene TRBJ1-2; D is uncertain. V gave up 5 bases and J gave up 8 bases, with 15 bases separating them. Germline-derived CDR1 and CDR2 are MNHEY and SVGAGI. CDR3 length: 13 residues. The CDR3 nucleotides read TGTGCCAGCAGTAACCGGGTCCGAGGGGGCTACACCTTC. Translated, it gives CASSNRVRGGYTF.

The chain has TRBV18 and TRBJ2-1; 9 bases map to TRBD2. Germline lookup yields CDR1 KGHSH and CDR2 LQKENI. CDR3 length: 16 amino acids. Trimming at V came to 0 bases and at J to 5 bases, leaving 5 bases not matched to a gene. CDR3 sequence reads: CASSPPMTSGNNEQFF. CDR3 sequence (DNA): TGTGCCAGCTCACCACCTATGACTAGCGGAAACAATGAGCAGTTCTTC.

The chain couples TRBV4-1 to TRBJ1-6; possibly TRBD1 for D (6 bases). There are 14 residues in the CDR3. Trimming took off 3 bases at V and 10 bases at J, with 13 bases between the two ends. The germline V gene has CDR1 MGHRA and CDR2 YSYEKL. The CDR3 region has the DNA TGCGCCAGCAGCCAGGGGGGGGGCCTATCACCCCTCCACTTT. This codes for CASSQGGGLSPLHF.

The gene calls are TRBV24-1 and TRBJ1-5; D unresolved. The CDR3 extends over 14 amino acids. The germline V gene has CDR1 KGHDR and CDR2 SFDVKD. V gave up 1 base and J gave up 0 bases, with 3 bases separating them. As DNA, the CDR3 is TGTGCCACCAGTGATTTATATAGCAATCAGCCCCAGCATTTT. As protein: CATSDLYSNQPQHF.

In this sample, this clone turned up once. This rearrangement joins TRBV6-6 to TRBJ2-7; D remains ambiguous. V lost 7 bases and J 3 bases, leaving 10 bases between the germline ends. This CDR3 region has 12 residues. Germline CDR1 is MNHNY and CDR2 is SVGAGI (reference sequence). DNA for the CDR3: TGTGCCAGCAACTCAGGCTACTACGAGCAGTACTTC. It is translated as CASNSGYYEQYF.

This sequence joins TRBV14 and TRBJ1-1; D unclear. Trimming shortened V by 1 base and J by 6 bases, and 12 bases separated the two germline ends. In germline, CDR1 is SGHDN, CDR2 FVKESK. The length of the CDR3 is 14 residues. The DNA for the CDR3 is TGTGCCAGCAGCCAAGTTCTGGGCGGGTCTGAAGCTTTCTTT. Its translation is CASSQVLGGSEAFF.

This sequence joins TRBV11-1 and TRBJ2-5; 10 bases map to TRBD2. Germline V gene sequence: CDR1 SGHAT, CDR2 FQDESV (reference sequence). The CDR3 is 16 residues long. V shed 5 bases, J shed 1 base, and the junction held 7 bases outside the gene matches. DNA of the CDR3: TGTGCCAGCAGCGCTACTAGCGGGGCCTTCCAAGAGACCCAGTACTTC. Encoded protein: CASSATSGAFQETQYF.

Of note for this clone: The sample holds other DNA sequences that translate to the same CDR3. J is TRBJ1-1 and V is TRBV27; D perhaps matches TRBD1 (6 bases). Trimming left V 0 bases short and J 1 base short, with 6 bases between. CDR3 size: 14 residues. In germline, CDR1 is MNHEY, CDR2 SMNVEV (reference sequence). The CDR3 spells CASSLSRGNTEAFF. For the CDR3, the DNA is TGTGCCAGCAGTTTATCCAGGGGGAACACTGAAGCTTTCTTT.

The chain carries TRBV6-2 or TRBV6-3 and TRBJ2-1; no reliable D call. Germline assignment: CDR1 MNHEY and CDR2 SVGEGT. The CDR3 is made up of 13 amino acids. With 4 bases removed from V and 0 bases from J, the gap between germline ends came to 4 bases. Written as DNA, the CDR3 is TGTGCCAGCAGTTCGGGCTCCTACAATGAGCAGTTCTTC. This sequence encodes CASSSGSYNEQFF.

J is TRBJ2-1 and V is TRBV29-1; D possibly corresponds to TRBD1 (5 bases). CDR1 and CDR2 (germline): SQVTM, ANQGSEA. V was shortened by 5 bases and J by 9 bases, with 14 bases between the two germline ends. This CDR3 spans 12 amino acids. CDR3 loop: CSVLRAQGEQFF. The CDR3 coding sequence is TGCAGCGTTCTACGGGCTCAGGGTGAGCAGTTCTTC.